Listed here are 20 T cell receptor beta chains from one sample, sequenced in a study of blood T cell repertoires in COVID-19. The table came from immunoSEQ multiplex PCR; TCRdb's copy has only in-frame clones and leaves some out. The sample lists roughly 240,000 clones, more than 70% occurring once. What was sequenced was peripheral blood. Receptor source: a woman aged 80 or over with COVID-19, enrolled during active disease.

This chain uses TRBV7-2 with TRBJ1-5; TRBD1 might be the D (5 bases). CDR3 length: 16 residues. Trimming took off 1 base at V and 6 bases at J, with 16 bases between the two ends. CDR1 is SGHTA, CDR2 FQGNSA, per germline. The CDR3 sequence is CASSLGIAGRGQPQHF. The CDR3, as DNA: TGTGCCAGCAGCTTAGGCATAGCGGGGCGAGGTCAGCCCCAGCATTTT.

The chain combines TRBV19 with TRBJ1-6; 8 bases are a match to TRBD1. The CDR3 length is 15 residues. V dropped 3 bases and J dropped 7; count of bases not matched to a gene: 5. Germline CDR1 reads LNHDA; CDR2 reads SQIVND (reference sequence). CDR3 in amino acids: CASSMGQEGNSPLHF. The CDR3 DNA sequence: TGTGCCAGTAGTATGGGACAGGAAGGGAATTCACCCCTCCACTTT.

The chain combines TRBV27 with TRBJ2-7; no firm D call. Per the germline V gene, CDR1 is MNHEY and CDR2 is SMNVEV (reference sequence). The CDR3 has 15 residues. Trimming removed 5 bases from V and 6 bases from J, with 20 bases in between. DNA for the CDR3: TGTGCCAGCAGTATCCGACACACGACGCTACGCGAGCAGTACTTC. Its translation is CASSIRHTTLREQYF.

The rearrangement links TRBV29-1 to TRBJ1-4; 9 nucleotides align to TRBD1. With V trimmed by 7 bases and J by 8 bases, 8 bases remained unmatched. The germline V gene encodes CDR1 SQVTM and CDR2 ANQGSEA. The CDR3 loop spans 13 amino acids. Here the CDR3 DNA reads TGCAGCGCCACAGGGGGCCTCGGGGAAAAACTGTTTTTT. It codes for CSATGGLGEKLFF.

This clone was seen only once. The chain links TRBV2 to TRBJ2-1, with 7 bases identical to TRBD1. Germline assignment: CDR1 SNHLY and CDR2 FYNNEI. The CDR3 totals 14 residues. After removal of 7 bases from V and 7 bases from J, the junction contained 10 bases not matched to a gene. The CDR3 region is CASTEGGNVNEQFF. Written as DNA, the CDR3 is TGTGCCAGCACCGAAGGGGGCAATGTAAATGAGCAGTTCTTC.

This clone has just one count. This chain uses TRBV12-3 or TRBV12-4 with TRBJ1-2; D unclear. With 6 bases removed from V and 4 bases from J, the gap between germline ends came to 12 bases. The CDR3 extends over 13 amino acids. The CDR3 DNA is TGTGCCAGCAGGGCAGATTTTGTCTATGGCTACACCTTC. This sequence encodes CASRADFVYGYTF.

This clone was seen a few times. The rearrangement uses TRBV6-2 or TRBV6-3 and TRBJ1-1; the D is unclear. Germline V gene lookup returns CDR1 MNHEY and CDR2 SVGEGT. The CDR3 loop spans 14 amino acids. The ends were cut back, 6 bases at V and 1 base at J, with 12 bases in the middle. The CDR3 DNA is TGTGCCAGCAGCCCCGGAGGAGCGAACACTGAAGCTTTCTTT. Its translation: CASSPGGANTEAFF.

V gene TRBV27 combines with J gene TRBJ2-6; the D gene is possibly TRBD2 (5 bases). Trimming left V 5 bases short and J 2 bases short, with 7 bases between. Germline values: CDR1 MNHEY, CDR2 SMNVEV (reference sequence). This CDR3 comprises 14 residues. The CDR3 coding sequence is TGTGCCAGCAGTCCGGGGACTGGGGCCAACGTCCTGACTTTC. The encoded protein is CASSPGTGANVLTF.

The chain uses TRBV6-5 and TRBJ1-2; 7 positions match TRBD1. V shed 6 bases and J 7 bases; nucleotides not matched to a gene: 17. The CDR3 covers 16 residues. Germline lookup yields CDR1 MNHEY and CDR2 SVGAGI. CDR3 amino acids: CASSYATGTDLTGYTF. As DNA, the CDR3 is TGTGCCAGCAGCTACGCGACCGGGACAGACCTAACTGGCTACACCTTC.

CDR3 sequence (DNA): TGTGCCAGTAGTACCGACAGGGGAGGGAACACCGGGGAGCTGTTTTTT. The encoded protein is CASSTDRGGNTGELFF. The chain is built from TRBV19 and TRBJ2-2; 8 bases line up with TRBD1. Looked up from germline, CDR1 is LNHDA and CDR2 is SQIVND (reference sequence). The CDR3 spans 16 residues. The V and J ends lost 4 bases and 1 base, in that order; junction bases with no gene match: 5.

This chain connects TRBV18 to TRBJ1-1; weak D call: TRBD1 (6 bases). CDR3 size: 13 residues. Germline V gene lookup returns CDR1 KGHSH and CDR2 LQKENI. Trimming took off 10 bases at V and 5 bases at J, with 17 bases between the two ends. CDR3 sequence (DNA): TGTGCCACTGGGGCCAGGGGTAAGACTGAAGCTTTCTTT. This sequence encodes CATGARGKTEAFF.

CDR3 loop: CASSLGDFSGEQFF. Written as DNA, the CDR3 is TGTGCCAGCAGCTTAGGAGACTTTTCGGGGGAGCAGTTCTTC. V and J are TRBV7-8 and TRBJ2-1; a possible D gene is TRBD2 (5 bases). The CDR3 has 14 residues. The germline gives CDR1 SGHVS, CDR2 FQNEAQ. V lost 1 base to trimming and J lost 10 bases, with 14 bases between them.

The chain carries TRBV10-2 and TRBJ2-3, with TRBD2 identical over 8 bases. The CDR3 is 15 amino acids. The V segment lost 8 bases and the J segment 0 bases; nucleotides outside the gene matches: 7. Germline CDR1 WSHSY, CDR2 SAAADI. CDR3 protein: CASRGGGISTDTQYF. In DNA, the CDR3 is TGCGCCAGCCGGGGCGGGGGGATCAGCACAGATACGCAGTATTTT.

The chain is built from TRBV6-1 and TRBJ1-2, with unresolved D. The CDR3 is 17 residues long. V was pared by 4 bases and J by 0 bases, with 18 bases between. Germline CDR1 and CDR2: MNHNS and SASEGT. CDR3 residues: CASSGLTSRRTNYGYTF. For the CDR3, the DNA is TGTGCCAGCAGTGGCCTGACTTCCCGCCGGACTAACTATGGCTACACCTTC.

The chain employs TRBV19 and TRBJ1-1; D possibly corresponds to TRBD1 (6 bases). This CDR3 has 18 residues. Trimming took 7 bases from V and 4 from J, leaving 28 bases between them. Germline CDR1 and CDR2: LNHDA and SQIVND (reference sequence). CDR3 sequence: CASKELGRGLSSATEAFF. CDR3 nucleotide sequence: TGTGCCAGTAAGGAGTTGGGCAGGGGTCTAAGTTCGGCCACTGAAGCTTTCTTT. Together with reference TRBV19 and TRBJ1-1, the CDR3 gives the full variable domain: DGGITQSPKYLFRKEGQNVTLSCEQNLNHDAMYWYRQDPGQGLRLIYYSQIVNDFQKGDIAEGYSVSREKKESFPLTVTSAQKNPTAFYLCASKELGRGLSSATEAFFGQGTRLTVV.

The J gene is TRBJ2-3, the V gene TRBV5-1; D unresolved. The CDR3 is made up of 14 amino acids. V lost 2 bases and J 4 bases, leaving 11 bases between the germline ends. Germline V lookup: CDR1 SGHRS, CDR2 YFSETQ. The CDR3 is CASSFLPVADTQYF. The CDR3, as DNA: TGCGCCAGCAGCTTCCTTCCGGTGGCAGATACGCAGTATTTT.

The rearrangement uses TRBV6-5 and TRBJ1-2; 11 positions agree with TRBD1. The CDR3 runs to 11 residues. After removal of 8 bases from V and 10 bases from J, the junction contained 3 bases not matched to a gene. Germline V gene lookup returns CDR1 MNHEY and CDR2 SVGAGI. The CDR3: CASWDRGVYTF. The CDR3 nucleotides are TGTGCCAGCTGGGACAGGGGGGTCTACACCTTC.

The chain uses TRBV4-2 and TRBJ1-2, with D perhaps matching TRBD1 (6 bases). This CDR3 comprises 15 residues. Germline loops: CDR1 LGHNA, CDR2 YNFKEQ. V lost 0 bases to trimming and J lost 3 bases, with 11 bases between them. This chain's CDR3 is CASSQDTGTHYGYTF. In nucleotides, the CDR3 is TGTGCCAGCAGCCAAGATACCGGGACACACTATGGCTACACCTTC.

This clone was detected once. The gene calls are TRBV6-5 and TRBJ2-1; D may be TRBD1 (6 bases). Between the trimmed V and J ends, which lost 6 bases and 3 bases, there was a span of 15 bases. The CDR3 runs to 15 residues. Germline CDR1 reads MNHEY; CDR2 reads SVGAGI. CDR3 region: CASRPDRNIYNEQFF. The CDR3 bases are TGTGCCAGCAGACCCGACAGGAATATCTACAATGAGCAGTTCTTC.

This clone has just one count. The chain links TRBV5-6 to TRBJ2-5; D is perhaps TRBD1 (6 bases). The CDR3 spans 12 residues. Looked up from germline, CDR1 is SGHDT and CDR2 is YYEEEE. The V end was cut by 5 bases, the J end by 2 bases, with 7 bases between. In DNA form, the CDR3 reads TGTGCCAGCAGAGGACAGCAAGAGACCCAGTACTTC. Its protein is CASRGQQETQYF.